This passage covers 19 T cell receptor beta chains from one sample sequenced in a study of T cell repertoires in cytomegalovirus infection. TCRdb called the reads again in MiXCR, with one record for every CDR3 protein. This repertoire shows roughly 600,000 distinct CDR3 sequences, roughly a quarter found once; its top ten account for roughly 8%. The sequencing sample was made of CD8+ T cells from PBMCs. These receptors were taken from a human donor in good health (CMV status not recorded). Some clones in this sample may be carry-over from other donors' samples.

This chain connects TRBV15 to TRBJ2-2; D may correspond to TRBD1 or TRBD2 (5 bases each). V dropped 1 base and J dropped 5 bases, with 11 bases sitting between them. The CDR3 extends over 15 amino acids. The V gene's germline CDR1 is LNHNV and CDR2 YYDKDF (reference sequence). The DNA for the CDR3 is TGTGCCACCAGCAGAGGCCTTGGGGGAACCGGGGAGCTGTTTTTT. Encoded protein: CATSRGLGGTGELFF.

J is TRBJ2-7 and V is TRBV6-5; 11 bases are a match to TRBD2. Trimming at V came to 4 bases and at J to 4 bases, leaving 9 bases not matched to a gene. This CDR3 has 16 amino acids. The germline V gene has CDR1 MNHEY and CDR2 SVGAGI. The CDR3 DNA reads as TGTGCCAGCAGTTCATTAGCGGGGGGGCTTGGGTACGAGCAGTACGTC. Encoded protein: CASSSLAGGLGYEQYV.

CDR3 coding DNA: TGCGCCAGCAGCCAAATTACGGGCCACGCGAGCGAGACCCAGTACTTC. This gives the protein CASSQITGHASETQYF. The chain has TRBV4-3 and TRBJ2-5; D gene unclear. Trimming removed 2 bases at V and 5 bases at J, with 18 bases between. Germline CDR1 LGHNA, CDR2 YSLEER. The CDR3 sequence is 16 residues long.

There are a few counts of this clonotype. The gene calls are TRBV5-6 and TRBJ1-5; no clear D gene. The ends were cut back, 1 base at V and 3 bases at J, with 14 bases in the middle. CDR3 length: 16 amino acids. Looked up from germline, CDR1 is SGHDT and CDR2 is YYEEEE. CDR3 DNA: TGTGCCAGCAGCTTGTGGAGGGATGGGGACAATCAGCCCCAGCATTTT. Its translation is CASSLWRDGDNQPQHF.

This clonotype was picked up many times. The rearrangement uses TRBV28 and TRBJ1-3; TRBD1 matches at 8 bases. The CDR3 is 15 amino acids. From germline, CDR1 is MDHEN and CDR2 SYDVKM. The trim removed 4 bases at V and 8 bases at J, leaving 10 bases unmatched. The CDR3 region has the DNA TGTGCCAGCAGTTCCCGGGTGGACAGGGAGGACACCATATATTTT. Translated: CASSSRVDREDTIYF.

The V call is TRBV25-1, the J call TRBJ1-5, with a tentative D call TRBD1 (6 bases). This CDR3 spans 12 amino acids. Germline loops: CDR1 MGHDK, CDR2 SYGVNS. Deletions cut 6 bases from V and 7 bases from J, with 10 bases between. The CDR3 DNA follows: TGTGCCAGCAGATTAGGGACACAGCCCCAGCATTTT. Amino acids: CASRLGTQPQHF.

The V call is TRBV5-6, the J call TRBJ2-2; unclear D gene. This CDR3 comprises 15 residues. CDR1 SGHDT and CDR2 YYEEEE come from the germline V gene. V lost 0 bases and J lost 1, with 7 bases in between. CDR3: CASSLGPLNTGELFF. The CDR3 DNA reads TGTGCCAGCAGCTTGGGTCCTTTGAACACCGGGGAGCTGTTTTTT.

This clonotype was found many times. This chain links TRBV6-5 with TRBJ1-1; D remains unclear. Deletions cut 6 bases from V and 5 bases from J, with 13 bases between. The CDR3 covers 13 residues. Germline CDR1 MNHEY, CDR2 SVGAGI. This CDR3 reads CASRYSHVTEAFF. CDR3 DNA sequence: TGTGCCAGCAGATATTCACACGTGACTGAAGCTTTCTTT.

V usage is TRBV25-1 and J usage is TRBJ2-3; D is possibly TRBD2 (7 bases). This CDR3 is 12 amino acids long. Per germline, CDR1 MGHDK and CDR2 SYGVNS. V lost 8 bases, J lost 8 bases, and 14 bases lay in between. Here the CDR3 reads CASGGAGGTQYF. The CDR3 coding sequence is TGTGCCAGCGGGGGGGCCGGGGGTACGCAGTATTTT.

The rearrangement joins TRBV4-1 to TRBJ1-1, with D perhaps TRBD1 (6 bases). The V gene's germline CDR1 is MGHRA and CDR2 YSYEKL. Deletions cut 3 bases from V and 5 bases from J, with 13 bases between. The CDR3 consists of 14 residues. CDR3 nucleotide sequence: TGCGCCAGCAGCCATGTATTGGGGGCTACTGAAGCTTTCTTT. It encodes CASSHVLGATEAFF.

The CDR3 sequence is CASSYLRDGNEQFF. In nucleotides, the CDR3 is TGTGCCAGCAGCTACCTCCGGGACGGCAATGAGCAGTTCTTC. The chain joins TRBV6-8 to TRBJ2-1, with D possibly being TRBD1 or TRBD2 (5 bases each). Deletions cut 6 bases from V and 6 bases from J, with 15 bases between. Germline CDR1 reads MNHGY; CDR2 reads SAAAGT. This CDR3 has 14 residues.

This clonotype turned up a few times. V and J are TRBV18 and TRBJ2-3; the match to TRBD2 covers 9 bases. The CDR3 is 16 residues long. Trimming took 0 bases from V and 3 from J; bases not matched to a gene: 4. From germline, CDR1 is KGHSH and CDR2 LQKENI. CDR3 coding DNA: TGTGCCAGCTCACCACCGACTAGCGGAGATACAGATACGCAGTATTTT. Its protein is CASSPPTSGDTDTQYF.

This clonotype was observed a handful of times. The genes are TRBV6-2 or TRBV6-3 and TRBJ2-6; D is unclear. The CDR3 consists of 17 residues. Trimming took off 3 bases at V and 0 bases at J, with 12 bases between the two ends. Germline V gives CDR1 MNHEY, CDR2 SVGEGT. CDR3 loop: CASSYGPRPSGANVLTF. The CDR3 nucleotides read TGTGCCAGCAGTTATGGCCCGAGGCCCTCTGGGGCCAACGTCCTGACTTTC.

This clonotype was seen repeatedly, ten times or more. This chain uses TRBV7-8 with TRBJ2-1, with 9 bases matching TRBD2. Germline V gives CDR1 SGHVS, CDR2 FQNEAQ. After removal of 4 bases from V and 8 bases from J, the junction contained 9 bases not matched to a gene. The CDR3 totals 15 residues. The CDR3 DNA follows: TGTGCCAGCAGCTCGGGAGCGGGGGGCGGTTATGAGCAGTTCTTC. Its protein is CASSSGAGGGYEQFF.

This clonotype was counted between two and nine times. This chain uses TRBV7-9 with TRBJ1-1; TRBD1 might be the D (6 bases). The CDR3 covers 12 residues. V lost 7 bases, J lost 5 bases, and 11 bases lay in between. Germline V gene lookup returns CDR1 SEHNR and CDR2 FQNEAQ (reference sequence). The CDR3 loop reads CASIRDTTEAFF. The CDR3 DNA reads TGTGCCAGCATTAGGGACACAACTGAAGCTTTCTTT.

This sequence joins TRBV12-5 and TRBJ1-1; TRBD1 matches at 8 bases. The CDR3 has 13 amino acids. The germline CDR1 and CDR2 sequences are LGHNT and FRNRAP. The trim removed 10 bases at V and 0 bases at J, leaving 4 bases unmatched. The CDR3 is CATGTGLNTEAFF. The CDR3 nucleotides are TGTGCTACGGGGACAGGCCTGAACACTGAAGCTTTCTTT.

This sequence joins TRBV11-1 and TRBJ2-1; D possibly corresponds to TRBD1 (5 bases). CDR1 and CDR2 (germline): SGHAT, FQDESV (reference sequence). The CDR3 contains 15 residues. V was clipped by 3 bases and J by 5 bases, with 14 bases between them. The CDR3 DNA reads as TGTGCCAGCAGCTTCATCTCAGGGCGAAACAATGAGCAGTTCTTC. Encoded protein: CASSFISGRNNEQFF.

CDR3 DNA: TGTGCCAGCAGCATCCGGCAGGGGACCCAAGAGACCCAGTACTTC. Residues: CASSIRQGTQETQYF. The chain employs TRBV7-6 and TRBJ2-5; possible D gene TRBD1, 6 bases. Germline CDR1 and CDR2: SGHVS and FNYEAQ. Trimming left V 5 bases short and J 1 base short, with 14 bases between. There are 15 residues in the CDR3.

Comments on this clonotype: The conserved phenylalanine or tryptophan is not found at the CDR3 terminus, so this likely reflects a read error. The chain recombines TRBV12-3 or TRBV12-4 with TRBJ2-1; no clear D gene. V gave up 6 bases and J gave up 9 bases, with 6 bases separating them. The CDR3 runs to 10 residues. In nucleotides, the CDR3 is TGTGCCAGCAGGGGCGGTGAGCAGTTCTCC. Its translation: CASRGGEQFS.